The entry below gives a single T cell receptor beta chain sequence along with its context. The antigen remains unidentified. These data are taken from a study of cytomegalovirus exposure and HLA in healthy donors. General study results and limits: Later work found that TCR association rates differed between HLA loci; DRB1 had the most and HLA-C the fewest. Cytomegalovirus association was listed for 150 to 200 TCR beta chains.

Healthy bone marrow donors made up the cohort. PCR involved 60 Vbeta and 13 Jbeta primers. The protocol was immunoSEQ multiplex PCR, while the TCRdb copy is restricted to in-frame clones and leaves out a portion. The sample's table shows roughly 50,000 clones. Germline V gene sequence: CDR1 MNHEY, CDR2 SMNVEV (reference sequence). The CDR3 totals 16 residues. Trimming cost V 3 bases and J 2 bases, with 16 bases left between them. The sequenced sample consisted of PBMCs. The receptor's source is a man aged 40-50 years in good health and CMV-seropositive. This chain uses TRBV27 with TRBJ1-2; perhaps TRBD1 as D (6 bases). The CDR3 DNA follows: TGTGCCAGCAGTTTGTTGGGGGCAAATGAGAACTATGGCTACACCTTC. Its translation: CASSLLGANENYGYTF.